The text below deals with one T cell receptor (beta chain). Its antigen is not known. The same CDR3 arises from other DNA sequences in this sample as well. The entry originates in a study of shared clonotypes between healthy human individuals. Whole-study results and caveats: Investigators expected sequencing depth to affect clonotype sharing among donors.

Germline CDR1 is SNHLY and CDR2 is FYNNEI. Trimming took off 7 bases at V and 2 bases at J, with 6 bases between the two ends. CDR3 size: 12 residues. Cells designated naive CD8 were CD45RO-negative and were positively selected for CCR7, with terminally differentiated effector memory CD45RA+ cells excluded. Over several immunoSEQ plates, each subset's genomic DNA was distributed in even portions. Data came from immunoSEQ multiplex PCR; TCRdb stores just in-frame clones and leaves some out. This sample has about 800,000 clones, with 95% to 97% found just once. V and J are TRBV2 and TRBJ2-1; D gene ambiguous. Sequences were obtained from naive CD8+ T cells sorted from blood. The receptor comes from a young man in good health. The CDR3, as DNA: TGTGCCAGCAAGGGTACCTACAATGAGCAGTTCTTC. This translates into CASKGTYNEQFF.